Shown below are 18 T cell receptor beta chains from a single sample sequenced in a study of cytomegalovirus exposure and HLA in healthy donors. TCRdb keeps only in-frame clones here, not all; method: immunoSEQ multiplex PCR. Of roughly 130,000 clones in the sample, roughly 87% were seen once. The sample consisted of PBMCs. These receptors all stem from a woman in her late teens or twenties in good health and CMV-seropositive.

The chain couples TRBV5-6 to TRBJ1-2; 8 nucleotides agree with TRBD1. Germline assignment: CDR1 SGHDT and CDR2 YYEEEE. CDR3 length: 14 residues. Trimming at V came to 0 bases and at J to 4 bases, leaving 2 bases not matched to a gene. The CDR3 bases are TGTGCCAGCAGCTTGGGACAGGGGACCTATGGCTACACCTTC. It is translated as CASSLGQGTYGYTF.

The J gene is TRBJ2-6, the V gene TRBV29-1; 7 bases agree with TRBD1. The CDR3 covers 16 residues. J gave up 0 bases and V 5 bases, and 7 bases lay outside the gene matches. Per germline, CDR1 SQVTM and CDR2 ANQGSEA. CDR3 nucleotides: TGCAGCGTTCGCCAGGGGGATTTCTCTGGGGCCAACGTCCTGACTTTC. It specifies CSVRQGDFSGANVLTF.

The V gene is TRBV6-5, the J gene TRBJ1-1, with TRBD1 as a possible D gene (5 bases). CDR3 size: 14 residues. The ends were cut back, 6 bases at V and 0 bases at J, with 11 bases in the middle. Germline CDR1 is MNHEY and CDR2 is SVGAGI. CDR3 sequence: CASSPQTVNTEAFF. DNA for the CDR3: TGTGCCAGCAGCCCTCAGACAGTGAACACTGAAGCTTTCTTT.

This clone was seen a handful of times. The chain carries TRBV29-1 and TRBJ1-4; a possible D gene is TRBD1 (5 bases). V lost 5 bases, J lost 8 bases, and 12 bases lay in between. Germline CDR1 reads SQVTM; CDR2 reads ANQGSEA. The CDR3 contains 12 residues. The CDR3 is CSVWQGGEKLFF. The DNA for the CDR3 is TGCAGCGTTTGGCAGGGTGGCGAAAAACTGTTTTTT.

CDR3 bases: TGTGCCAGCAGCGTAGATCCCCAGGGTGGGAACACTGAAGCTTTCTTT. This sequence encodes CASSVDPQGGNTEAFF. The chain is built from TRBV9 and TRBJ1-1, with a weak D call TRBD1 (5 bases). V dropped 0 bases and J dropped 1 base, with 13 bases sitting between them. Germline V lookup: CDR1 SGDLS, CDR2 YYNGEE. The CDR3 runs 16 residues.

The genes are TRBV7-9 and TRBJ2-7; possibly TRBD1 for D (5 bases). Trimming took 0 bases from V and 2 from J, leaving 8 bases between them. CDR1 SEHNR and CDR2 FQNEAQ come from the germline V gene (reference sequence). The length of the CDR3 is 14 residues. CDR3 nucleotide sequence: TGTGCCAGCAGCTTAGCAGGGGATCCCTACGAGCAGTACTTC. Protein: CASSLAGDPYEQYF.

This chain connects TRBV12-5 to TRBJ2-6; D unresolved. Trimming cost V 4 bases and J 0 bases, with 10 bases left between them. Germline V gives CDR1 LGHNT, CDR2 FRNRAP. The CDR3 loop spans 16 amino acids. This CDR3 reads CASGSRLLSGANVLTF. CDR3 sequence (DNA): TGTGCTAGTGGTTCGAGACTGCTCTCTGGGGCCAACGTCCTGACTTTC.

The genes are TRBV18 and TRBJ2-6; D remains unclear. The V end was cut by 9 bases, the J end by 0 bases, with 3 bases between. Germline V gene data show CDR1 as KGHSH and CDR2 as LQKENI. The CDR3 is 12 amino acids. CDR3 sequence reads: CARYSGANVLTF. The DNA for the CDR3 is TGTGCCAGGTACTCTGGGGCCAACGTCCTGACTTTC.

The chain carries TRBV5-6 and TRBJ2-1; D uncertain. The ends were cut back, 4 bases at V and 0 bases at J, with 11 bases in the middle. The CDR3 has 15 residues. CDR1 and CDR2 from the germline V gene are SGHDT and YYEEEE. CDR3 in DNA: TGTGCCAGCAGCATAGCCCCCAGCTCCTACAATGAGCAGTTCTTC. Translation gives CASSIAPSSYNEQFF.

V and J are TRBV5-5 and TRBJ1-6; 7 nucleotides agree with TRBD1. The CDR3 is 15 amino acids. Looked up from germline, CDR1 is SGHKS and CDR2 is YYEKEE (reference sequence). V lost 0 bases to trimming and J lost 7 bases; unmatched junction nucleotides: 4. CDR3 nucleotide sequence: TGTGCCAGCAGCTTGGTGCGGACAGGCAATTCACCCCTCCACTTT. Residues: CASSLVRTGNSPLHF. The full variable domain, rest sourced from reference TRBV5-5 and TRBJ1-6, is DAGVTQSPTHLIKTRGQQVTLRCSPISGHKSVSWYQQVLGQGPQFIFQYYEKEERGRGNFPDRFSARQFPNYSSELNVNALLLGDSALYLCASSLVRTGNSPLHFGNGTRLTVT.

The V gene is TRBV7-2, the J gene TRBJ2-1; 12 bases fit TRBD2. Germline assignment: CDR1 SGHTA and CDR2 FQGNSA. With 3 bases clipped from V and 4 bases from J, the junction kept 4 bases outside the gene matches. The CDR3 length is 16 residues. CDR3 sequence (DNA): TGTGCCAGCAGCTTCCTAGCGGGGGGGCGGTACAATGAGCAGTTCTTC. Its translation is CASSFLAGGRYNEQFF.

In regard to this clone: Other DNA variants within this sample encode the same CDR3. The rearrangement joins TRBV5-4 to TRBJ1-1; a weak D match, TRBD1 (6 bases). CDR3 length equals 15 residues. Germline CDR1 reads SGHNT; CDR2 reads YYREEE (reference sequence). V shed 0 bases and J shed 4 bases, with 13 bases lying between them. The CDR3 coding sequence is TGTGCCAGCAGCTTGGGGGGGCAGGGTAGCACTGAAGCTTTCTTT. Amino acid sequence: CASSLGGQGSTEAFF.

The chain carries TRBV5-4 and TRBJ2-5; 9 positions match TRBD2. Germline CDR1 reads SGHNT; CDR2 reads YYREEE (reference sequence). The V gene end was trimmed by 4 bases and the J gene end by 5 bases; junction bases not matched to a gene: 3. The CDR3 sequence is 13 residues long. CDR3 loop: CASSLTSGETQYF. In DNA form, the CDR3 reads TGTGCCAGCAGCCTGACTAGCGGCGAGACCCAGTACTTC.

This clone was recorded only once. This chain uses TRBV7-9 with TRBJ2-3; 10 nucleotides line up with TRBD2. The CDR3 totals 19 residues. J was trimmed by 4 bases and V by 5 bases; bases with no gene match: 18. In germline, CDR1 is SEHNR, CDR2 FQNEAQ (reference sequence). As DNA, the CDR3 is TGTGCCAGCAGCCCAACTCCCAGCGGGGGGGCCGCGAGAGCAGATACGCAGTATTTT. Translated: CASSPTPSGGAARADTQYF.

CDR3 residues: CASSSTSGHRELFF. The CDR3 nucleotides read TGTGCCAGCAGCTCGACTAGCGGCCACCGGGAGCTGTTTTTT. The rearrangement links TRBV7-2 to TRBJ2-2, with 9 bases lining up with TRBD2. Germline CDR1 and CDR2: SGHTA and FQGNSA. The CDR3 consists of 14 residues. V was clipped by 4 bases and J by 9 bases; unmatched bases: 6.

This sequence joins TRBV5-4 and TRBJ2-3; the match to TRBD2 covers 7 bases. Germline-derived CDR1 and CDR2 are SGHNT and YYREEE (reference sequence). Trimming cost V 2 bases and J 6 bases; bases outside gene matches: 21. The CDR3 spans 19 residues. The CDR3: CASSLGSPLLARGGDTQYF. CDR3 bases: TGTGCCAGCAGCTTAGGTTCACCCCTACTAGCGCGGGGTGGGGATACGCAGTATTTT.

V is TRBV19 and J is TRBJ1-1, with TRBD1 matching over 10 bases. Unmatched junction bases numbered 7, after V lost 3 bases and J lost 0 bases. The CDR3 is 17 residues long. In germline, CDR1 is LNHDA, CDR2 SQIVND (reference sequence). The CDR3 sequence is CASSMRTGGRMNTEAFF. The CDR3 DNA reads TGTGCCAGTAGTATGCGGACAGGGGGAAGAATGAACACTGAAGCTTTCTTT.

The chain carries TRBV7-8 and TRBJ2-7, with D maybe TRBD1 (6 bases). CDR1 and CDR2 (germline): SGHVS, FQNEAQ. CDR3 length: 17 amino acids. With 1 base removed from V and 0 bases from J, the gap between germline ends came to 16 bases. The CDR3 region is CASSLVVRQGYSYEQYF. The CDR3 coding sequence is TGTGCCAGCAGCTTAGTCGTTCGGCAGGGGTACTCCTACGAGCAGTACTTC.